This passage covers 23 T cell receptor beta chains from one sample sequenced in a study of OX40 agonist ivuxolimab in advanced cancers. Only in-frame clones appear in the TCRdb table, and some are missing; sequencing was by immunoSEQ multiplex PCR. Seen here are some 40,000 clones, 91% observed once, and the top ten hold about 28%. The material was CD4+ or CD8+ T cells sorted from blood, obtained in a trial of the OX40 agonist ivuxolimab. The receptors stem from an adult with an advanced solid tumor such as melanoma, head and neck, liver or kidney cancer.

The chain is built from TRBV10-2 and TRBJ2-3, with 12 nucleotides matching TRBD2. The V gene's germline CDR1 is WSHSY and CDR2 SAAADI. V shed 0 bases, J shed 1 base, and the junction held 5 bases outside the gene matches. The CDR3 extends over 18 amino acids. CDR3: CASSESASGREGTDTQYF. CDR3 coding DNA: TGCGCCAGCAGTGAGTCCGCTAGCGGGAGGGAGGGCACAGATACGCAGTATTTT.

The chain has TRBV7-9 and TRBJ2-7; D remains unclear. Between the trimmed V and J ends, which lost 8 bases and 1 base, there was a span of 9 bases. This CDR3 has 12 amino acids. Germline values: CDR1 SEHNR, CDR2 FQNEAQ (reference sequence). The CDR3 spells CASGKSSYEQYF. The CDR3 coding sequence is TGTGCCAGCGGGAAAAGTTCCTACGAGCAGTACTTC.

The chain recombines TRBV6-5 with TRBJ2-5; a weak D match, TRBD1 (6 bases). The germline V gene has CDR1 MNHEY and CDR2 SVGAGI. Between the trimmed V and J ends, which lost 2 bases and 2 bases, there was a span of 15 bases. The CDR3 has 16 residues. CDR3 bases: TGTGCCAGCAGTTACCCGGGACACGGCCCTCAAGAGACCCAGTACTTC. It codes for CASSYPGHGPQETQYF.

The J gene is TRBJ2-7, the V gene TRBV4-1; TRBD1 agrees at 8 bases. The V and J ends lost 0 bases and 1 base, in that order; junction bases with no gene match: 2. CDR1 is MGHRA, CDR2 YSYEKL, per germline. This CDR3 spans 15 amino acids. CDR3 amino acids: CASSQETGGSYEQYF. CDR3 sequence (DNA): TGCGCCAGCAGCCAAGAAACAGGGGGATCCTACGAGCAGTACTTC.

The chain combines TRBV25-1 with TRBJ1-1; D not certain. Germline V gives CDR1 MGHDK, CDR2 SYGVNS. V shed 3 bases and J shed 0 bases, with 14 bases lying between them. CDR3 length: 16 amino acids. This CDR3 reads CASSDPESSMNTEAFF. The CDR3 DNA reads as TGTGCCAGCAGTGACCCAGAGTCCTCCATGAACACTGAAGCTTTCTTT.

This chain uses TRBV5-1 with TRBJ1-1; D might be TRBD1 (5 bases). Germline CDR1 and CDR2: SGHRS and YFSETQ. The V and J ends lost 4 bases and 0 bases respectively, with 16 bases between them. The CDR3 has 16 residues. In DNA, the CDR3 is TGCGCCAGCAGCGTGGGCCGGGAGGGGTTGAACACTGAAGCTTTCTTT. It yields the protein CASSVGREGLNTEAFF.

The DNA for the CDR3 is TGTGCCAGCAGTTTTCCGGACAGCTACACTGAAGCTTTCTTT. It specifies CASSFPDSYTEAFF. The gene calls are TRBV27 and TRBJ1-1; D is possibly TRBD1 (6 bases). Germline CDR1 and CDR2: MNHEY and SMNVEV (reference sequence). The CDR3 consists of 14 residues. V was shortened by 3 bases and J by 3 bases, with 11 bases between the two germline ends.

This clone was picked up a small number of times. The CDR3 DNA reads TGTGCCAGCACCCTTCAGGACAATGAGCAGTTCTTC. Translating it yields CASTLQDNEQFF. The chain recombines TRBV28 with TRBJ2-1; the D is unclear. CDR1 and CDR2 (germline): MDHEN, SYDVKM. The CDR3 has 12 residues. Between the trimmed V and J ends, which lost 7 bases and 5 bases, there was a span of 9 bases.

The chain is built from TRBV11-2 and TRBJ2-7; a weak D match, TRBD2 (6 bases). The CDR3 has 15 amino acids. Deletions cut 3 bases from V and 2 bases from J, with 14 bases between. Germline CDR1 and CDR2: SGHAT and FQNNGV. CDR3 bases: TGTGCCAGCAGCTTTTTCCGGGACTCTACCTACGAGCAGTACTTC. Translation: CASSFFRDSTYEQYF.

This clone counts as large. The CDR3 nucleotides are TGTGCCAGCAGTGCGACTAGCGGATCCACAGATACGCAGTATTTT. Protein sequence: CASSATSGSTDTQYF. This rearrangement joins TRBV6-4 to TRBJ2-3, with 9 bases identical to TRBD2. There are 15 residues in the CDR3. V was pared by 4 bases and J by 2 bases, with 4 bases of the junction left unmatched. Germline CDR1 is MRHNA and CDR2 is SNTAGT.

The rearrangement links TRBV7-9 to TRBJ1-4; D gene unclear. Germline loops: CDR1 SEHNR, CDR2 FQNEAQ (reference sequence). V was pared by 0 bases and J by 0 bases, with 8 bases between. The CDR3 consists of 16 residues. This chain's CDR3 is CASSLARVATNEKLFF. In nucleotides, the CDR3 is TGTGCCAGCAGCTTAGCCCGGGTTGCAACTAATGAAAAACTGTTTTTT.

Only one count was recorded for this clone. V usage is TRBV2 and J usage is TRBJ2-7; D unclear. Germline V gene lookup returns CDR1 SNHLY and CDR2 FYNNEI. This CDR3 contains 13 residues. Trimming took 9 bases from V and 4 from J, leaving 16 bases between them. The CDR3 reads CASLGSTSYEQYF. CDR3 nucleotide sequence: TGTGCCAGTCTGGGATCGACCAGTTACGAGCAGTACTTC.

The chain links TRBV5-6 to TRBJ2-7; possibly TRBD1 for D (6 bases). V lost 2 bases, J lost 4 bases, and 16 bases lay in between. Germline-derived CDR1 and CDR2 are SGHDT and YYEEEE. This CDR3 spans 15 amino acids. The CDR3 spells CASSFGAGVKYEQYF. CDR3 DNA: TGTGCCAGCAGCTTTGGAGCAGGGGTTAAATACGAGCAGTACTTC. Based on the CDR3 plus reference TRBV5-6 and TRBJ2-7, the full variable domain is DAGVTQSPTHLIKTRGQQVTLRCSPKSGHDTVSWYQQALGQGPQFIFQYYEEEERQRGNFPDRFSGHQFPNYSSELNVNALLLGDSALYLCASSFGAGVKYEQYFGPGTRLTVT.

The gene calls are TRBV5-6 and TRBJ2-2; 11 nucleotides match TRBD2. The CDR3 spans 16 residues. Germline CDR1 reads SGHDT; CDR2 reads YYEEEE. Trimming at V came to 0 bases and at J to 4 bases, leaving 2 bases not matched to a gene. CDR3 amino acids: CASSLGLAGITGELFF. The CDR3 coding sequence is TGTGCCAGCAGCTTGGGACTAGCGGGAATCACCGGGGAGCTGTTTTTT. Variable domain in full (rest from reference TRBV5-6 and TRBJ2-2): DAGVTQSPTHLIKTRGQQVTLRCSPKSGHDTVSWYQQALGQGPQFIFQYYEEEERQRGNFPDRFSGHQFPNYSSELNVNALLLGDSALYLCASSLGLAGITGELFFGEGSRLTVL.

Remarks on this clone: Other DNA sequences in the same sample also yield this CDR3. This chain links TRBV9 with TRBJ2-3; D is unclear. The CDR3 spans 16 residues. CDR1 is SGDLS and CDR2 is YYNGEE in the germline V gene. Trimming took 2 bases from V and 2 from J, leaving 15 bases between them. The CDR3 loop is CASSVWTDSSTDTQYF. CDR3 nucleotide sequence: TGTGCCAGCAGCGTGTGGACCGATAGTTCCACAGATACGCAGTATTTT.

The CDR3 loop is CASSFSGTGELFF. CDR3 bases: TGTGCCAGCAGTTTCTCGGGCACCGGGGAGCTGTTTTTT. This chain uses TRBV28 with TRBJ2-2; no firm D call. Deletions cut 3 bases from V and 4 bases from J, with 6 bases between. There are 13 residues in the CDR3. Per the germline V gene, CDR1 is MDHEN and CDR2 is SYDVKM.

This sequence joins TRBV9 and TRBJ2-1; 10 nucleotides line up with TRBD2. This CDR3 is built from 17 residues. J gave up 0 bases and V 4 bases, and 7 bases lay outside the gene matches. Germline V gives CDR1 SGDLS, CDR2 YYNGEE. The CDR3 loop is CASSPGLAESSYNEQFF. The CDR3 nucleotides are TGTGCCAGCAGCCCAGGACTAGCGGAAAGCTCCTACAATGAGCAGTTCTTC.

The chain links TRBV27 to TRBJ1-5, with 7 bases that match TRBD1. CDR3 size: 13 residues. The J segment lost 2 bases and the V segment lost 10 bases, leaving 5 bases of the junction unmatched. CDR1 is MNHEY and CDR2 is SMNVEV in the germline V gene (reference sequence). The CDR3 is CAIEGAGNQPQHF. The CDR3 DNA is TGTGCCATTGAGGGGGCGGGCAATCAGCCCCAGCATTTT.

The sample holds a few counts of this clone. The chain is built from TRBV7-9 and TRBJ1-1; no clear D gene. From germline, CDR1 is SEHNR and CDR2 FQNEAQ (reference sequence). CDR3 length: 14 residues. Between the trimmed V and J ends, which lost 3 bases and 3 bases, there was a span of 11 bases. The CDR3 coding sequence is TGTGCCAGCAGCTTCTCCACCCAAGACACTGAAGCTTTCTTT. Protein product: CASSFSTQDTEAFF.

The genes are TRBV15 and TRBJ2-1; tentative D call: TRBD2 (5 bases). Germline assignment: CDR1 LNHNV and CDR2 YYDKDF (reference sequence). The CDR3 contains 16 residues. Trimming removed 1 base at V and 2 bases at J, with 12 bases between. CDR3 DNA sequence: TGTGCCACCAGCAGAGGACGGGAAGGGACCTACAATGAGCAGTTCTTC. The encoded protein is CATSRGREGTYNEQFF. Supplemented by reference TRBV15 and TRBJ2-1, the full variable domain reads DAMVIQNPRYQVTQFGKPVTLSCSQTLNHNVMYWYQQKSSQAPKLLFHYYDKDFNNEADTPDNFQSRRPNTSFCFLDIRSPGLGDTAMYLCATSRGREGTYNEQFFGPGTRLTVL.

This clone occurred once. This rearrangement joins TRBV9 to TRBJ2-3, with a possible D match to TRBD2 (5 bases). Trimming took off 4 bases at V and 4 bases at J, with 19 bases between the two ends. Germline-derived CDR1 and CDR2 are SGDLS and YYNGEE. This CDR3 region has 16 residues. The CDR3 region has the DNA TGTGCCAGCAGCCCGGAGGTGGGGAAGTGGGCAGATACGCAGTATTTT. This encodes CASSPEVGKWADTQYF.

The table lists this clone with a count of one. The chain joins TRBV7-9 to TRBJ2-2, with 10 bases that match TRBD1. The CDR3 length is 17 residues. Germline V gives CDR1 SEHNR, CDR2 FQNEAQ (reference sequence). With 4 bases clipped from V and 4 bases from J, the junction kept 9 bases outside the gene matches. The CDR3 loop reads CASSSPGQGLLTGELFF. For the CDR3, the DNA is TGTGCCAGCAGCTCACCGGGACAGGGGTTACTCACCGGGGAGCTGTTTTTT.

A single count supports this clone. The V and J genes are TRBV27 and TRBJ1-5, with D unclear. Germline V gene data show CDR1 as MNHEY and CDR2 as SMNVEV (reference sequence). The CDR3 has 16 residues. Between the trimmed V and J ends, which lost 4 bases and 0 bases, there was a span of 13 bases. The chain's CDR3 is CASSSHFDRSNQPQHF. As DNA, the CDR3 is TGTGCCAGCAGTTCGCACTTTGACCGTAGCAATCAGCCCCAGCATTTT.